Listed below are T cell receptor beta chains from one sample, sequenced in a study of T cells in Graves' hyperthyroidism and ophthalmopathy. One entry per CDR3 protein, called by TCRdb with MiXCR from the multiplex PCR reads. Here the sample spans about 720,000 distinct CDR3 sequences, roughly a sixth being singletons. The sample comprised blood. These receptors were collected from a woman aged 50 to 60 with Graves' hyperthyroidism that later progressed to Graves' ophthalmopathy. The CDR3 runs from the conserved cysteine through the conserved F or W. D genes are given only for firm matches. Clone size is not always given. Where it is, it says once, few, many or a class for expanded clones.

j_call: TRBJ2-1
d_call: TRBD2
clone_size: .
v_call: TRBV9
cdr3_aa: CASSVGILAGGGEQFF
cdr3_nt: TGTGCCAGCAGCGTAGGAATCCTAGCGGGGGGGGGTGAGCAGTTCTTC

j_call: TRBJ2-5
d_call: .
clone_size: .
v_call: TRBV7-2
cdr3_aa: CASSLNGGTQYF
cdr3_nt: TGTGCCAGCAGCTTAAACGGGGGGACCCAGTACTTC

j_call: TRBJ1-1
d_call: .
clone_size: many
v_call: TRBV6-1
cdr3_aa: CASMSGRRTEAFF
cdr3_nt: TGTGCCAGCATGTCAGGAAGGCGGACTGAAGCTTTCTTT

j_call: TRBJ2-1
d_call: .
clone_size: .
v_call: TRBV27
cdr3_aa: CASSEGTSTPNEQFF
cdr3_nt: TGTGCCAGCAGTGAAGGGACAAGCACCCCCAATGAGCAGTTCTTC

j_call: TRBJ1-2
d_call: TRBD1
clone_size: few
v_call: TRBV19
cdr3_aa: CASSLQTGTEDLYGYTF
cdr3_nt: TGTGCCAGTAGTCTCCAAACCGGGACAGAAGATTTATATGGCTACACCTTC

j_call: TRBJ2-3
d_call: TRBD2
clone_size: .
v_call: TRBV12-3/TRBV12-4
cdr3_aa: CASEAGGLPTDTQYF
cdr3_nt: TGTGCCAGCGAAGCGGGGGGCCTTCCCACAGATACGCAGTATTTT

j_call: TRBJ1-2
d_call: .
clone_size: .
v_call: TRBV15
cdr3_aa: CATSREGLAYGYTF
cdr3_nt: TGTGCCACCAGCAGAGAGGGCCTTGCGTATGGCTACACCTTC

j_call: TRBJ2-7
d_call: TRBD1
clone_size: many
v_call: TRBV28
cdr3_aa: CASTSRRTGAYEQYF
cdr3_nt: TGTGCCAGCACCTCGCGCCGGACAGGAGCCTACGAGCAGTACTTC

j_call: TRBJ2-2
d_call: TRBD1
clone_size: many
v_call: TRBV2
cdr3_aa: CASQVDRVAGELFF
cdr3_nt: TGTGCCAGTCAGGTGGACAGGGTCGCCGGGGAGCTGTTTTTT

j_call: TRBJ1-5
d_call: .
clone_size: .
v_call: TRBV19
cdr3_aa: CASSIDYSDQPQHF
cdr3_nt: TGTGCCAGTAGTATAGATTACAGTGATCAGCCCCAGCATTTT

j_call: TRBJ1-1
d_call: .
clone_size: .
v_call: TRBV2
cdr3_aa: CASKERNAEAFF
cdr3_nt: TGTGCCAGCAAGGAGAGAAACGCTGAAGCTTTCTTT

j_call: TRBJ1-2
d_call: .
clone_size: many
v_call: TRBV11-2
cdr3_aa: CASSPSSDISYGYTF
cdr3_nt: TGTGCCAGCAGCCCATCATCGGACATCAGCTATGGCTACACCTTC

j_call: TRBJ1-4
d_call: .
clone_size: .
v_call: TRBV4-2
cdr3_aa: CASSQRDKGYEKLFF
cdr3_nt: TGTGCCAGCAGCCAAAGGGACAAAGGGTATGAAAAACTGTTTTTT

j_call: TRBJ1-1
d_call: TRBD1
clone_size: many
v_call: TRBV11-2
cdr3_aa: CASSLGQGAVLYTEAFF
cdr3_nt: TGTGCCAGCAGCTTGGGACAGGGGGCGGTGTTATACACTGAAGCTTTCTTT

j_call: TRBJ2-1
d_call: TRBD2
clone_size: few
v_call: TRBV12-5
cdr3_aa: CASGLVLAGGPKPQFF
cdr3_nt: TGTGCTAGTGGTTTGGTATTAGCGGGGGGCCCGAAGCCGCAGTTCTTC

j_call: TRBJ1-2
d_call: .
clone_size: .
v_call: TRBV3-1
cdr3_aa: CASSQEALNYGYTF
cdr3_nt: TGTGCCAGCAGCCAAGAAGCACTGAACTATGGCTACACCTTC

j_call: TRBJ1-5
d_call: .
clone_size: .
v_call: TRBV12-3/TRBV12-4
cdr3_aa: CASSPPGQNNQPQHF
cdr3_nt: TGTGCCAGCAGCCCACCCGGCCAAAACAATCAGCCCCAGCATTTT

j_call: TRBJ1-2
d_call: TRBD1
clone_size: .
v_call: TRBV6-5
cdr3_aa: CASSLGQGLHYGYTF
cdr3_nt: TGTGCCAGCAGTTTGGGACAGGGCTTACACTATGGCTACACCTTC

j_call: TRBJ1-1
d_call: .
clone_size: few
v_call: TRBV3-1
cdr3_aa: CASSQRPPFSEAFF
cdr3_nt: TGTGCCAGCAGCCAAAGGCCCCCTTTTAGTGAAGCTTTCTTT

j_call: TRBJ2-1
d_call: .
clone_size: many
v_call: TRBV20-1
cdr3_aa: CSARALGTPSYNEQFF
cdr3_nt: TGCAGTGCTAGAGCTCTCGGGACGCCGTCCTACAATGAGCAGTTCTTC

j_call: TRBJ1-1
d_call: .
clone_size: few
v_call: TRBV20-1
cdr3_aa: CSALALPAAFF
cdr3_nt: TGCAGTGCTCTGGCGCTCCCTGCAGCTTTCTTT

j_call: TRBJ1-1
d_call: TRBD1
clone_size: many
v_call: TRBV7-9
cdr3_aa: CASSSGQGASTEAFF
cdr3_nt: TGTGCCAGCAGCTCAGGGCAGGGGGCGTCCACTGAAGCTTTCTTT

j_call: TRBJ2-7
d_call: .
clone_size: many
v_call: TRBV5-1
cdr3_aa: CASLSDTSYEQYF
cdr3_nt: TGCGCCAGCCTTTCGGACACCTCCTACGAGCAGTACTTC

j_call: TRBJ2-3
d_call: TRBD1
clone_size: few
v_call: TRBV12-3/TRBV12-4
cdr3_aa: CASSTGQGMTDTQYF
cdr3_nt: TGTGCCAGCAGTACGGGACAGGGGATGACAGATACGCAGTATTTT

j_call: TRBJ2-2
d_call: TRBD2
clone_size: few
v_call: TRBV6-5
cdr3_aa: CASSNRLAGGPLNTGELFF
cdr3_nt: TGTGCCAGCAGTAACCGACTAGCGGGGGGACCTTTAAACACCGGGGAGCTGTTTTTT

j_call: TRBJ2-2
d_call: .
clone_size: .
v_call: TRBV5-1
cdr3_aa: CASSLAGPGDTGELFF
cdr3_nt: TGCGCCAGCAGCTTGGCCGGACCAGGGGACACCGGGGAGCTGTTTTTT

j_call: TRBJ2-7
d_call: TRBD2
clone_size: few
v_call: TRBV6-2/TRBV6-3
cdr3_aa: CASSYVVAGSYEQYF
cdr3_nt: TGTGCCAGCAGTTACGTGGTAGCGGGGAGCTACGAGCAGTACTTC

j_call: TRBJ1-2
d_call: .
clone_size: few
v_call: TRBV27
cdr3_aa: CASSFPDGLGYTF
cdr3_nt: TGTGCCAGCAGTTTCCCCGACGGGCTTGGCTACACCTTC

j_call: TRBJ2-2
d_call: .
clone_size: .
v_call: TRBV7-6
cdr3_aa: CASSPGAVGAGELFF
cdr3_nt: TGTGCCAGCAGCCCGGGGGCCGTTGGGGCCGGGGAGCTGTTTTTT

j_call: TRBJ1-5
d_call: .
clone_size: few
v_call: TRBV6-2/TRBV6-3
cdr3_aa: CASSYWVNSNQPQHF
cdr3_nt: TGTGCCAGCAGTTACTGGGTAAATAGCAATCAGCCCCAGCATTTT

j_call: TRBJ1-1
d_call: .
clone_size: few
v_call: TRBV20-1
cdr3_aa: CSAFNRTVNTEAFF
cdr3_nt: TGCAGCGCGTTCAACAGGACGGTGAACACTGAAGCTTTCTTT

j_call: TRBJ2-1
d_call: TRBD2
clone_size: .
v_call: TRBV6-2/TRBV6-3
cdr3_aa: CASSYSKAGGHYNEQFF
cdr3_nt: TGTGCCAGCAGTTACTCGAAAGCGGGGGGGCACTACAATGAGCAGTTCTTC

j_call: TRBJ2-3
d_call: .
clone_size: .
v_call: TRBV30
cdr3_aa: CAWTRLGDWGDTQYF
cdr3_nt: TGTGCCTGGACCCGACTGGGGGACTGGGGAGATACGCAGTATTTT

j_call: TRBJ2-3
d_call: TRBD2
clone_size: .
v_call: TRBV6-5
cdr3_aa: CASSYSFLAGVPTQYF
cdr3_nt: TGTGCCAGCAGTTACTCATTCCTAGCGGGGGTCCCTACGCAGTATTTT

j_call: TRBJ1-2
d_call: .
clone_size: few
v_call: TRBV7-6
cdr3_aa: CASSLNSGQTYGYTF
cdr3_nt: TGTGCCAGCAGCTTAAATTCGGGTCAGACTTATGGCTACACCTTC

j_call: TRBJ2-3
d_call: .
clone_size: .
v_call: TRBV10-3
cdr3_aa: CAISEGADTQYF
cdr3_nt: TGTGCCATCAGTGAAGGGGCAGATACGCAGTATTTT

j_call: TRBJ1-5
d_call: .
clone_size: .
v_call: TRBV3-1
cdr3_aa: CTSSRGGHSNQPQHF
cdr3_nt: TGTACCAGCAGCCGAGGAGGGCATAGCAATCAGCCCCAGCATTTT